The next 2 T cell receptor beta chains were all read from a single sample in a study of T cell changes during pregnancy in multiple sclerosis. This table comes from immunoSEQ multiplex PCR, and its TCRdb copy is limited to in-frame clones, with some not included. The sample lists about 110,000 clones, 85% to 95% occurring once. Sequenced material: peripheral blood, taken after pregnancy. These receptors all stem from a female donor with multiple sclerosis, enrolled in a pregnancy study.

The chain uses TRBV28 and TRBJ1-5; D perhaps matches TRBD1 (6 bases). Germline V gene data show CDR1 as MDHEN and CDR2 as SYDVKM. The CDR3 covers 13 residues. V lost 11 bases to trimming and J lost 4 bases, with 15 bases between them. The CDR3 nucleotides are TGTGCCGTTTCCGGACAGATGAATCAGCCCCAGCATTTT. Translated, it gives CAVSGQMNQPQHF.

V is TRBV4-2 and J is TRBJ1-1; 8 bases agree with TRBD1. The CDR3 covers 17 residues. Germline CDR1 LGHNA, CDR2 YNFKEQ. The ends lost 0 bases at V and 7 bases at J; junction bases unmatched: 13. DNA for the CDR3: TGTGCCAGCAGCCAAGATTCCCAGGGGGCTGTTTATGGTGAAGCTTTCTTT. Its translation is CASSQDSQGAVYGEAFF.